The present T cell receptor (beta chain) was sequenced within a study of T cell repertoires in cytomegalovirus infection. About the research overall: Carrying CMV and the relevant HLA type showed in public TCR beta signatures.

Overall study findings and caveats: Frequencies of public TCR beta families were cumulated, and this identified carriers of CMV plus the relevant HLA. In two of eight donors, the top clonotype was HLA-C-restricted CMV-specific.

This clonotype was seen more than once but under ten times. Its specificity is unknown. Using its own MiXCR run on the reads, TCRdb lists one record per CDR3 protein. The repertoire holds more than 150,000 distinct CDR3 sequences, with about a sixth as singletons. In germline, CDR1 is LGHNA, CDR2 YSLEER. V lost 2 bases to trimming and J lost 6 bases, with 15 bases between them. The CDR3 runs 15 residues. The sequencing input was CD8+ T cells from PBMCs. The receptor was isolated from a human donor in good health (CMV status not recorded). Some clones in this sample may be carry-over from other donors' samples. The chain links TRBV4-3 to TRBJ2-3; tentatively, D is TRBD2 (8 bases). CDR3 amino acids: CASSQRQGGGDTQYF. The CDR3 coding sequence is TGCGCCAGCAGCCAAAGACAGGGCGGGGGGGATACGCAGTATTTT.